This record covers a single T cell receptor beta chain. The entry originates in a study of blood T cell repertoires in COVID-19. Study background: The United States, Italy and Spain were the sources of the acute and convalescent COVID-19 samples. PBMCs, B-cell-depleted T cells, or T cells provided the cDNA or gDNA that made up the material.

CDR3 length equals 16 residues. The V and J ends lost 6 bases and 5 bases respectively, with 23 bases between them. Germline V gene lookup returns CDR1 MNHEY and CDR2 SMNVEV (reference sequence). Under the authors' procedure: It was from reference gene primer amplification that nucleated cell counts were estimated. The data were produced by immunoSEQ multiplex PCR, yet TCRdb's version contains in-frame clones alone and is incomplete. V, J and clone size reflect that table, while D and trimming were determined from the DNA. The sample lists some 200,000 clones, 84% occurring once. The clonotype was recovered from a woman of 80 years or more with active or convalescent COVID-19. V usage is TRBV27 and J usage is TRBJ2-7, with D tentatively TRBD2 (7 bases). The sequenced sample was peripheral blood. The CDR3 bases are TGTGCCAGCAGCACAACTGGGAGGGGGGTAATGCACGAGCAGTACTTC. As protein: CASSTTGRGVMHEQYF.